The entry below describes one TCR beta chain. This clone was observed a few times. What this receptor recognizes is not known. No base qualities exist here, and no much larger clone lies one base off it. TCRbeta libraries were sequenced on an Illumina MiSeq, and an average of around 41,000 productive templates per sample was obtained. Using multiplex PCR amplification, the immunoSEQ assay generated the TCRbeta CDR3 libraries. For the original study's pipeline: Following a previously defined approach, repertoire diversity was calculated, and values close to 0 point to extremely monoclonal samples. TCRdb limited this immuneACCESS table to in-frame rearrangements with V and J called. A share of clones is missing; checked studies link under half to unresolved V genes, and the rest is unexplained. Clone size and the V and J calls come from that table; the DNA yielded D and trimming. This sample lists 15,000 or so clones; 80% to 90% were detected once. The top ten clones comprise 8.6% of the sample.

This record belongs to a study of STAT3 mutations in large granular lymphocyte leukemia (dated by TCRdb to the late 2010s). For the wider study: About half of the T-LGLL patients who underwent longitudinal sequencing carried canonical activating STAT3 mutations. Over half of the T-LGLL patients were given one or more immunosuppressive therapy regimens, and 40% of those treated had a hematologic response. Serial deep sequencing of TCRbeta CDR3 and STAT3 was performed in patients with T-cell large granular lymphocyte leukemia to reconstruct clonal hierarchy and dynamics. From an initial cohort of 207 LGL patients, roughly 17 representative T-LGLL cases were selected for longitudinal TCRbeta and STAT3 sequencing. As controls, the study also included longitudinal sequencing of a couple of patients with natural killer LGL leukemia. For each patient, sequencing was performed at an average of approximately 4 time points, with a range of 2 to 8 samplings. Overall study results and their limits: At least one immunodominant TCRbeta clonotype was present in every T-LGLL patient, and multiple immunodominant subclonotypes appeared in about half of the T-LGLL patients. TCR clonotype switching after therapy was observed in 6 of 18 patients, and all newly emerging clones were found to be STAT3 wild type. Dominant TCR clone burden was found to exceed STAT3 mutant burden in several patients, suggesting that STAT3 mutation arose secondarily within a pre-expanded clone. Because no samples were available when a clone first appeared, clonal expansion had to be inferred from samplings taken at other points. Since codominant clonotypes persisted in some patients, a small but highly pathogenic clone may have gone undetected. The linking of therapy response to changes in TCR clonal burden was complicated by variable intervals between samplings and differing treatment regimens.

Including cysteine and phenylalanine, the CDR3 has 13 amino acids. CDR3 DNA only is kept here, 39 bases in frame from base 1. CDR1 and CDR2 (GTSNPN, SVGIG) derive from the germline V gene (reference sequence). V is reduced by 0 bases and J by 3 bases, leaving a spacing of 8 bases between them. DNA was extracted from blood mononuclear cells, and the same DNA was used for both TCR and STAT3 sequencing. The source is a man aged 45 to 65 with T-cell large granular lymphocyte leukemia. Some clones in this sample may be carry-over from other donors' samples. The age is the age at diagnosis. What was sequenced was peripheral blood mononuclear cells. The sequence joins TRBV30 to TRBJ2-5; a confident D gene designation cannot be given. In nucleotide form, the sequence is TGTGCCTGGAGTGTTGGCCAGAAAGAGACCCAGTACTTC. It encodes CAWSVGQKETQYF.